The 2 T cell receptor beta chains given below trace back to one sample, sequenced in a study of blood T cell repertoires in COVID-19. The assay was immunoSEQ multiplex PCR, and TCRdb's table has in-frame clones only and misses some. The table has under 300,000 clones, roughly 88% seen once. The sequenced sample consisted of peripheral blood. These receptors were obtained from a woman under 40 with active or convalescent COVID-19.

The CDR3 region is CASSRDRGDSPLHF. The CDR3 region has the DNA TGTGCCAGCAGTCGGGACAGGGGTGATTCACCCCTCCACTTT. The V gene is TRBV11-2, the J gene TRBJ1-6; 10 bases line up with TRBD1. V trimming: 6 bases; J trimming: 8 bases; junction bases outside the gene matches: 4. Germline V gene data show CDR1 as SGHAT and CDR2 as FQNNGV. This CDR3 is 14 amino acids long.

The CDR3 DNA sequence: TGTGCCACCAGCACTCTTCAGGGGGCGGGGGGCTACACCTTC. Translated: CATSTLQGAGGYTF. The chain uses TRBV15 and TRBJ1-2; the match to TRBD1 covers 8 bases. The CDR3 has 14 amino acids. The germline gives CDR1 LNHNV, CDR2 YYDKDF (reference sequence). V shed 4 bases and J 8 bases; nucleotides not matched to a gene: 9. Full variable domain (outside the CDR3, taken from reference TRBV15 and TRBJ1-2): DAMVIQNPRYQVTQFGKPVTLSCSQTLNHNVMYWYQQKSSQAPKLLFHYYDKDFNNEADTPDNFQSRRPNTSFCFLDIRSPGLGDTAMYLCATSTLQGAGGYTFGSGTRLTVV.